This is a list of T cell receptor beta chains from one sample in a study of blood T cell repertoires in COVID-19. Some clones are missing from TCRdb's copy, which holds only in-frame ones; the method was immunoSEQ multiplex PCR. The profile shows fewer than 200,000 clones, 80% to 90% of them singletons. Source material: peripheral blood. All receptors derive from a woman aged 55-70 years with COVID-19, enrolled during active disease. Each CDR3 is given with its conserved first and last residue. Fields, in order: J gene, V gene, D gene, clone size, CDR3 protein, CDR3 DNA. D genes are given only for firm matches. Size is stated for part of the rows, as once, few or many counts, or as a class when the clone is expanded.

>TRBJ2-3|TRBV9|.|once
CASSVEARGGTDTQYF
TGTGCCAGCAGCGTAGAGGCTAGAGGAGGCACAGATACGCAGTATTTT
>TRBJ2-7|TRBV7-6|.|.
CASSHRENYEQYF
TGTGCCAGCAGCCACCGGGAAAACTACGAGCAGTACTTC
>TRBJ1-4|TRBV25-1|.|.
CASSEPGGREKLFF
TGTGCCAGCAGTGAACCCGGGGGGCGCGAAAAACTGTTTTTT
>TRBJ1-2|TRBV7-2|TRBD1|once
CASSPWTGTNYGYTF
TGTGCCAGCAGCCCATGGACAGGAACCAACTATGGCTACACCTTC
>TRBJ2-7|TRBV15|TRBD1|.
CATSRPSRTGGVEQYF
TGTGCCACCAGCAGACCATCCAGGACAGGGGGTGTCGAGCAGTACTTC
>TRBJ1-5|TRBV20-1|TRBD1|.
CSASRGRWQPQHF
TGCAGTGCTAGTAGGGGGCGCTGGCAGCCCCAGCATTTT
>TRBJ1-4|TRBV24-1|.|.
CATDPGEREKLFF
TGTGCCACCGATCCAGGGGAGCGCGAAAAACTGTTTTTT
>TRBJ1-5|TRBV6-5|TRBD1|.
CASSSGTGVYQPQHF
TGTGCCAGCAGTTCCGGGACAGGGGTTTATCAGCCCCAGCATTTT
>TRBJ1-2|TRBV10-2|.|.
CASRLRTGDYGYTF
TGCGCCAGCCGTCTTCGGACGGGAGACTATGGCTACACCTTC
>TRBJ1-2|TRBV11-3|.|few
CASSLRGYGYTF
TGTGCCAGCAGCCTTAGGGGCTATGGCTACACCTTC
>TRBJ1-2|TRBV10-3|.|.
CATRAGDGYGYTF
TGTGCCACCAGGGCGGGGGACGGATATGGCTACACCTTC
>TRBJ2-1|TRBV10-2|.|.
CASSEYGGRDNEQFF
TGCGCCAGCAGTGAATACGGCGGCAGGGACAATGAGCAGTTCTTC
>TRBJ1-5|TRBV30|TRBD1|.
CAWREDRVESQPQHF
TGTGCCTGGAGGGAGGACAGGGTAGAGAGTCAGCCCCAGCATTTT
>TRBJ1-5|TRBV5-4|TRBD1|.
CASSSGTGGNQPQHF
TGTGCCAGCAGCTCTGGGACAGGGGGAAATCAGCCCCAGCATTTT
>TRBJ1-4|TRBV7-2|TRBD1|.
CASSNRQGPPVF
TGTGCCAGCAGCAACCGACAGGGCCCCCCTGTTTTT
>TRBJ1-1|TRBV7-9|TRBD1|.
CASREQGTPDTEAFF
TGTGCCAGCAGGGAACAGGGGACTCCAGACACTGAAGCTTTCTTT
>TRBJ1-5|TRBV18|TRBD1|.
CASSQTGEVNQPQHF
TGTGCCAGCTCACAGACAGGGGAGGTCAATCAGCCCCAGCATTTT
>TRBJ1-2|TRBV7-9|.|.
CASSSNVRDNNYGYTF
TGTGCCAGCAGCTCGAATGTCCGGGACAATAACTATGGCTACACCTTC
>TRBJ1-1|TRBV6-5|.|.
CASSYWAPGLNTEAFF
TGTGCCAGCAGTTACTGGGCCCCGGGGTTGAACACTGAAGCTTTCTTT
>TRBJ1-5|TRBV6-2/TRBV6-3|.|.
CASSIGGTSNQPQHF
TGTGCCAGCAGCATCGGAGGGACCAGCAATCAGCCCCAGCATTTT
>TRBJ2-3|TRBV29-1|TRBD2|.
CSVIPAGGHTDTQYF
TGCAGCGTTATTCCGGCGGGAGGCCACACAGATACGCAGTATTTT
>TRBJ1-3|TRBV11-2|.|.
CASSPRNAGSVNTIYF
TGTGCCAGCAGCCCGCGAAACGCAGGGTCGGTAAACACCATATATTTT
>TRBJ2-3|TRBV10-1|TRBD2|.
CASSYGGTSGRTDTQYF
TGCGCCAGCAGTTATGGCGGGACTAGCGGGAGAACAGATACGCAGTATTTT
>TRBJ1-5|TRBV28|TRBD1|.
CASRLPGQNQPQHF
TGTGCCAGCAGGCTCCCGGGACAGAATCAGCCCCAGCATTTT
>TRBJ1-1|TRBV7-9|.|.
CASSSRLMNTEAFF
TGTGCCAGCAGCTCCAGACTCATGAACACTGAAGCTTTCTTT